Listed below are T cell receptor beta chains from one sample, sequenced in a study of CD8 T cells in ankylosing spondylitis. TCRdb passed the 5' RACE reads through MiXCR, listing each CDR3 protein once. Among 700,000 or so distinct CDR3 sequences listed, around a fifth were seen once. The sequencing sample was made of blood, either unsorted or a sorted T cell fraction (not recorded which). These receptors were collected from a male donor with ankylosing spondylitis. Each CDR3 is given without its conserved first and last residue. D genes are given only for firm matches.

J | D | V | CDR3
TRBJ2-3 | NA | TRBV5-1 | ASSLETTDTQY
TRBJ1-2 | NA | TRBV9 | ASSVDRELDYGYT
TRBJ2-5 | NA | TRBV11-2 | ASSLTRDIVETQY
TRBJ2-1 | NA | TRBV5-1 | ASSPRDTVNEQF
TRBJ2-5 | NA | TRBV11-3 | ASSHRPGQETQY
TRBJ2-7 | TRBD2 | TRBV3-1 | ASSQDGLADYEQY
TRBJ2-2 | NA | TRBV10-2 | ASRVGTANTGELF
TRBJ1-1 | NA | TRBV20-1 | SARGAGRAF
TRBJ1-2 | NA | TRBV12-3/TRBV12-4 | ASSLAQYGYT
TRBJ2-1 | TRBD2 | TRBV5-1 | ASSFPGTSGRNEQF
TRBJ2-7 | TRBD1 | TRBV4-1 | ASSPQGARIHEQY
TRBJ2-7 | TRBD1 | TRBV4-1 | ASSQERGLREQY
TRBJ1-6 | NA | TRBV4-2 | ASSPPRSGSYNSPLH
TRBJ2-1 | TRBD2 | TRBV6-2/TRBV6-3 | ASSYGTSWV
TRBJ2-2 | NA | TRBV11-2 | ASNLGGSGTGELF
TRBJ2-3 | TRBD2 | TRBV27 | ASSPNRAGGYTDTQY
TRBJ1-2 | NA | TRBV29-1 | SVGGGGYYGYT
TRBJ2-7 | TRBD2 | TRBV5-1 | ASSPRLAGTYEQY
TRBJ2-1 | TRBD2 | TRBV24-1 | ADWTSGISEQF
TRBJ2-1 | NA | TRBV7-7 | ASSPGTDRNEQF
TRBJ2-7 | NA | TRBV28 | ASSLEGSAYEQY
TRBJ2-7 | NA | TRBV27 | ASSLKQGETYEQY
TRBJ2-2 | NA | TRBV10-3 | ATKGTDTGELF
TRBJ1-6 | NA | TRBV5-5 | ASSYEIEFSPLH
TRBJ1-2 | NA | TRBV12-5 | ASGSGYGYT
TRBJ2-5 | NA | TRBV2 | ASRGSGETQY
TRBJ2-3 | TRBD1 | TRBV6-1 | ASKGTASFDTQY